The clone carrying this T cell receptor (beta chain) was counted at least ten times. The data are from a study of T cells in Graves' hyperthyroidism and ophthalmopathy. The CDR3 runs 14 residues. Germline loops: CDR1 LGHDT, CDR2 YNNKEL (reference sequence). Trimming took 7 bases from V and 2 from J, leaving 14 bases between them. Amplified TCR beta CDR3 regions derived from RNA transcripts. A set of HTBI primers served as the primers for a first-round RT-PCR of the TCR CDR3. Each CDR3 protein gets one entry after TCRdb re-called the multiplex PCR reads with MiXCR. The sample shows some 560,000 distinct CDR3 sequences, less than 15% of them seen only once.

Material for sequencing was blood. The gene calls are TRBV3-1 and TRBJ1-1, with no clear D. This sequence originates from a woman aged 40 to 55 with Graves' hyperthyroidism. CDR3 bases: TGTGCCAGCACCCCACGCGAGAGAAACACTGAAGCTTTCTTT. Protein: CASTPRERNTEAFF.